This is a list of T cell receptor beta chains from one sample in a study of blood T cell repertoires in COVID-19. Repertoires were generated with immunoSEQ multiplex PCR, while TCRdb's copy carries only in-frame clones and drops some. The sample lists about 300,000 clones; about 85% were seen once. The sample consisted of PBMCs or T cells enriched from blood (not recorded which). Every receptor here comes from a woman aged 25 to 45 who had been exposed to COVID-19. Each CDR3 is given with its conserved first and last residue. A D gene is named only where the DNA matches it firmly. Rows may omit the clone size; those that give it use once, few, many or a size class.

clone_size | j_call | d_call | v_call | cdr3_aa | cdr3_nt
. | TRBJ2-2 | . | TRBV7-7 | CASSPGNSFTGELFF | TGTGCTAGCAGCCCAGGGAATTCTTTTACCGGGGAGCTGTTTTTT
. | TRBJ2-3 | TRBD1 | TRBV7-9 | CASSPRPGTGAGTDTQYF | TGTGCCAGCAGCCCCCGTCCCGGGACAGGGGCGGGCACAGATACGCAGTATTTT
. | TRBJ1-2 | TRBD1 | TRBV4-2 | CASSQDGAGGYGYTF | TGTGCCAGCAGCCAAGATGGGGCAGGGGGATATGGCTACACCTTC
. | TRBJ1-4 | TRBD1 | TRBV9 | CASSLQGGLFF | TGTGCCAGCAGCCTACAGGGGGGTCTGTTTTTT
many | TRBJ1-1 | . | TRBV9 | CASSTSGGVTEAFF | TGTGCCAGCAGTACATCTGGGGGGGTCACTGAAGCTTTCTTT
. | TRBJ1-5 | . | TRBV7-6 | CASSLDSRTNQPQHF | TGTGCCAGCAGCTTGGACAGCAGAACTAATCAGCCCCAGCATTTT
. | TRBJ1-2 | . | TRBV28 | CASSYNDGYTF | TGTGCCAGCAGTTATAATGATGGCTACACCTTC
once | TRBJ2-6 | . | TRBV9 | CASTKLIQGSGANVLTF | TGTGCCAGCACCAAACTTATACAGGGTTCCGGGGCCAACGTCCTGACTTTC
. | TRBJ2-4 | . | TRBV5-4 | CASSPGGNIQYF | TGTGCCAGCAGCCCCGGAGGGAACATTCAGTACTTC
. | TRBJ2-5 | TRBD2 | TRBV6-6 | CASGRGAGGVETQYF | TGTGCCAGCGGGCGAGGAGCGGGGGGGGTAGAGACCCAGTACTTC
. | TRBJ1-2 | . | TRBV4-3 | CASSQPDNPNYGYTF | TGCGCCAGCAGCCAACCGGACAATCCTAACTATGGCTACACCTTC
. | TRBJ1-5 | . | TRBV4-2 | CASSQDRDQPQHF | TGTGCCAGCAGCCAAGACAGGGATCAGCCCCAGCATTTT
. | TRBJ2-7 | . | TRBV18 | CASHLAGCAPSYEQYF | TGTGCCAGCCATTTGGCGGGGTGCGCCCCCTCCTACGAGCAGTACTTC
once | TRBJ2-2 | TRBD2 | TRBV18 | CASSGAGGTNTGELFF | TGTGCCAGCTCGGGAGCGGGAGGTACGAACACCGGGGAGCTGTTTTTT
. | TRBJ1-3 | . | TRBV9 | CASSKSGIGNTIYF | TGTGCCAGCAGCAAAAGCGGTATAGGAAACACCATATATTTT
. | TRBJ1-3 | . | TRBV5-1 | CASSPTGLSGNTIYF | TGCGCCAGCAGCCCGACAGGCCTCTCTGGAAACACCATATATTTT
. | TRBJ2-2 | TRBD2 | TRBV10-2 | CASSEAGVRTGELFF | TGCGCCAGCAGTGAAGCGGGAGTAAGGACCGGGGAGCTGTTTTTT
. | TRBJ2-1 | TRBD1 | TRBV19 | CASSIKKGAMSLQFF | TGTGCCAGTAGTATAAAAAAGGGGGCAATGTCTTTACAGTTCTTC
few | TRBJ1-2 | . | TRBV12-3/TRBV12-4 | CASSFAGEGGYTF | TGTGCCAGCAGTTTCGCAGGGGAGGGTGGCTACACCTTC
. | TRBJ2-7 | TRBD2 | TRBV4-2 | CASSRGLGNYEQYF | TGTGCCAGCAGCCGGGGACTAGGCAACTACGAGCAGTACTTC
. | TRBJ2-3 | . | TRBV9 | CASSVDAGLRTDTQYF | TGTGCCAGCAGCGTAGATGCGGGGCTCCGCACAGATACGCAGTATTTT
. | TRBJ2-7 | TRBD1 | TRBV7-9 | CASSSRDRNPYEQYF | TGTGCCAGCAGCTCCCGGGACAGGAATCCCTACGAGCAGTACTTC
. | TRBJ1-1 | . | TRBV2 | CASSPRENTEAFF | TGTGCCAGCAGTCCGAGAGAGAACACTGAAGCTTTCTTT
. | TRBJ2-2 | . | TRBV27 | CASSLGRVGTGELFF | TGTGCCAGCAGTTTAGGCAGGGTGGGAACCGGGGAGCTGTTTTTT
. | TRBJ1-5 | . | TRBV7-2 | CASSLDGERQPQHF | TGTGCCAGCAGCTTAGACGGGGAAAGGCAGCCCCAGCATTTT
. | TRBJ2-5 | TRBD2 | TRBV5-3 | CARSLYLAGREYQETQYF | TGTGCCAGAAGCTTGTACCTAGCGGGGAGGGAGTACCAAGAGACCCAGTACTTC
. | TRBJ2-7 | TRBD1 | TRBV3-1/TRBV3-2 | CASSQVAPGQGFSYEQYF | TGTGCCAGCAGCCAAGTCGCACCGGGACAGGGGTTCTCCTACGAGCAGTACTTC
once | TRBJ1-2 | TRBD1 | TRBV3-1/TRBV3-2 | CASSQDKGQGTNYGYTF | TGTGCCAGCAGCCAAGATAAGGGACAGGGAACCAACTATGGCTACACCTTC
. | TRBJ1-2 | . | TRBV12-3/TRBV12-4 | CASSIIYGYTF | TGTGCCAGCAGTATCATCTATGGCTACACCTTC
few | TRBJ2-3 | . | TRBV5-1 | CASSSSGTGDTQYF | TGCGCCAGCAGCTCCTCCGGGACTGGGGATACGCAGTATTTT
. | TRBJ1-2 | . | TRBV28 | CASRAHDTNYGYTF | TGTGCCAGCAGGGCACACGATACTAACTATGGCTACACCTTC
. | TRBJ1-1 | TRBD1 | TRBV3-1/TRBV3-2 | CASSQESGGWRNTEAFF | TGTGCCAGCAGCCAAGAATCAGGGGGCTGGAGGAACACTGAAGCTTTCTTT
. | TRBJ2-4 | . | TRBV12-1 | CASSFAGVAKNIQYF | TGTGCCAGCAGCTTTGCCGGAGTAGCCAAAAACATTCAGTACTTC
. | TRBJ1-5 | TRBD1 | TRBV6-6 | CASSYPGGDQPQHF | TGTGCCAGCAGTTATCCAGGGGGTGATCAGCCCCAGCATTTT
. | TRBJ2-2 | TRBD1 | TRBV2 | CASSGTGGFNTGELFF | TGTGCCAGCAGTGGTACAGGGGGCTTTAACACCGGGGAGCTGTTTTTT